Sequencing of this T cell receptor beta chain was carried out in a study of T cell repertoires in cytomegalovirus infection. On this clonotype: Its cognate antigen is unknown.

This CDR3 region has 15 residues. With 4 bases clipped from V and 8 bases from J, the junction kept 10 bases outside the gene matches. Germline V gene data show CDR1 as PRHDT and CDR2 as FYEKMQ (reference sequence). TCRdb called the reads again in MiXCR, with one record for every CDR3 protein. The sample includes about 920,000 distinct CDR3 sequences, roughly 31% of them seen just once. The chain links TRBV13 to TRBJ2-1, with 8 bases that match TRBD1. The clonotype comes from a human donor in good health (CMV status not recorded). Some clones in this sample may be carry-over from other donors' samples. Sequencing used cultured CD8+ T cells from PBMCs, obtained from culture after CMV antigen stimulation. The CDR3 sequence: CASSSPTGEVDEQFF. Written as DNA, the CDR3 is TGTGCCAGCAGCTCACCGACAGGGGAGGTGGATGAGCAGTTCTTC.